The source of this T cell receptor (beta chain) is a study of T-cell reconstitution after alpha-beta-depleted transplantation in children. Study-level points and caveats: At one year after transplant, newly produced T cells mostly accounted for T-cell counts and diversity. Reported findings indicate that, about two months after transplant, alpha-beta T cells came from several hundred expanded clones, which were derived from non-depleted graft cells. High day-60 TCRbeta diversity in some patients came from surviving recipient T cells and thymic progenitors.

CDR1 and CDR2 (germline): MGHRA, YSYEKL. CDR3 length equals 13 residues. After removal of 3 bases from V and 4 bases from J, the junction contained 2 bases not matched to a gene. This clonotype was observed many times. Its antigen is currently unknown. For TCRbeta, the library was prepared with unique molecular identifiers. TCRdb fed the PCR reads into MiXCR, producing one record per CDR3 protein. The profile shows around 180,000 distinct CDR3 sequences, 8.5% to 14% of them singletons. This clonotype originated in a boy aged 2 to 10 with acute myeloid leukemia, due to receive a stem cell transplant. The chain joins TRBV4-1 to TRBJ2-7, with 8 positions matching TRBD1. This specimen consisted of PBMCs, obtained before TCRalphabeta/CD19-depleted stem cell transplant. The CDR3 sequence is CASSQGTGYEQYV. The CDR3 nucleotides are TGCGCCAGCAGCCAGGGGACAGGATACGAGCAGTACGTC.